The 22 T cell receptor beta chains below were found in one sample sequenced in a study of cytomegalovirus exposure and HLA in healthy donors. With 60 Vbeta and 13 Jbeta primers, the PCR was carried out. TCRdb's copy holds only in-frame clones and misses some; the assay was immunoSEQ multiplex PCR. The sample consists of about 120,000 clones, about 80% of them appearing once. Sample: PBMCs. The origin of the receptors is a woman in her forties in good health and CMV-seropositive.

This chain joins TRBV5-1 and TRBJ2-5; D perhaps matches TRBD1 (5 bases). Trimming pared 1 base from V and 0 bases from J, leaving 10 bases between. The CDR3 is 15 residues long. From germline, CDR1 is SGHRS and CDR2 YFSETQ. The CDR3 nucleotides are TGCGCCAGCAGCTTGCAGGGCCAGAACCAAGAGACCCAGTACTTC. Translating gives CASSLQGQNQETQYF.

This clone was seen a few times. This chain connects TRBV6-1 to TRBJ1-1; no clear D. Germline V lookup: CDR1 MNHNS, CDR2 SASEGT. The CDR3 is 13 residues long. The V gene lost 3 bases and the J gene lost 3 bases, with 8 bases spanning the gap. The CDR3 reads CASSDSPDTEAFF. In DNA, the CDR3 is TGTGCCAGCAGTGACTCCCCGGACACTGAAGCTTTCTTT.

To note about this clone: The same CDR3 is also encoded by other DNA sequences in this sample. This chain links TRBV5-4 with TRBJ2-7, with TRBD2 matching over 8 bases. V was clipped by 4 bases and J by 1 base; unmatched bases: 1. Germline CDR1 reads SGHNT; CDR2 reads YYREEE (reference sequence). The CDR3 length is 13 residues. The CDR3: CASSPGGSYEQYF. The DNA for the CDR3 is TGTGCCAGCAGCCCGGGGGGGTCCTACGAGCAGTACTTC.

V gene TRBV5-1 combines with J gene TRBJ1-4; possible D gene TRBD1, 6 bases. V was trimmed by 0 bases and J by 2 bases, leaving 14 bases between them. CDR1 and CDR2 from the germline V gene are SGHRS and YFSETQ. This CDR3 is built from 17 residues. CDR3 DNA: TGCGCCAGCAGCTTGGACGAGGGGGGGCCGACTAATGAAAAACTGTTTTTT. Protein product: CASSLDEGGPTNEKLFF.

Only one count was recorded for this clone. V and J are TRBV7-9 and TRBJ1-2; D is perhaps TRBD1 (5 bases). Looked up from germline, CDR1 is SEHNR and CDR2 is FQNEAQ (reference sequence). Trimming stripped 5 bases from V and 5 bases from J, with 15 bases between. CDR3 size: 14 residues. CDR3 amino acids: CASSPHDRSYGYTF. DNA of the CDR3: TGTGCCAGCAGCCCTCATGACAGATCATATGGCTACACCTTC.

This clone was counted a few times. The rearrangement uses TRBV5-4 and TRBJ1-5; the D gene is possibly TRBD1 (5 bases). CDR1 and CDR2 (germline): SGHNT, YYREEE (reference sequence). The V gene lost 3 bases and the J gene lost 5 bases, with 15 bases spanning the gap. The CDR3 runs 15 residues. CDR3 sequence (DNA): TGTGCCAGCAGCTCCTTGGGGGGGAGGGATCAGCCCCAGCATTTT. This gives the protein CASSSLGGRDQPQHF.

Regarding this clone: One junction end disagrees with the germline gene, perhaps due to a read error. The chain recombines TRBV7-9 with TRBJ2-7; D possibly corresponds to TRBD2 (6 bases). CDR3 size: 12 residues. Looked up from germline, CDR1 is SEHNR and CDR2 is FQNEAQ (reference sequence). In DNA, the CDR3 is TGTTCCAGCAGCAAGGACCTGGAGGGGCAGTACTTC. It specifies CSSSKDLEGQYF.

J is TRBJ1-1 and V is TRBV7-3; weak D call: TRBD1 (6 bases). Germline V gives CDR1 SGHTA, CDR2 FQGTGA. This CDR3 comprises 14 residues. Trimming cost V 8 bases and J 1 base, with 14 bases left between them. This CDR3 reads CASAMGHQNTEAFF. Written as DNA, the CDR3 is TGTGCCAGCGCGATGGGACACCAGAACACTGAAGCTTTCTTT.

The chain uses TRBV4-2 and TRBJ2-1; TRBD2 aligns across 11 bases. V trimming: 4 bases; J trimming: 4 bases; junction bases outside the gene matches: 6. Germline values: CDR1 LGHNA, CDR2 YNFKEQ. CDR3 length: 16 amino acids. The CDR3 loop reads CASSLPGLADYNEQFF. The CDR3 region has the DNA TGTGCCAGCAGCCTACCGGGACTAGCGGATTACAATGAGCAGTTCTTC.

The chain employs TRBV2 and TRBJ1-5; 8 bases agree with TRBD1. V trimming: 6 bases; J trimming: 0 bases; junction bases outside the gene matches: 10. Germline V gene sequence: CDR1 SNHLY, CDR2 FYNNEI. The CDR3 is 17 amino acids. CDR3 residues: CASSPLKGQGSNQPQHF. Here the CDR3 DNA reads TGTGCCAGCAGCCCACTTAAAGGACAGGGTAGCAATCAGCCCCAGCATTTT. Filled out from reference TRBV2 and TRBJ1-5, the complete variable domain reads EPEVTQTPSHQVTQMGQEVILRCVPISNHLYFYWYRQILGQKVEFLVSFYNNEISEKSEIFDDQFSVERPDGSNFTLKIRSTKLEDSAMYFCASSPLKGQGSNQPQHFGDGTRLSIL.

This sequence joins TRBV7-9 and TRBJ1-2; 12 bases map to TRBD1. This CDR3 spans 15 amino acids. Trimming removed 1 base from V and 7 bases from J; junction bases left unmatched: 4. In germline, CDR1 is SEHNR, CDR2 FQNEAQ (reference sequence). The CDR3 DNA is TGTGCCAGCAGCTTAGTAGGGACAGGGGGCTCTGGCTACACCTTC. Its protein product is CASSLVGTGGSGYTF.

This sequence joins TRBV5-1 and TRBJ2-5, with D possibly TRBD2 on 6 matching bases. The ends were cut back, 0 bases at V and 5 bases at J, with 11 bases in the middle. The CDR3 length is 14 residues. CDR1 SGHRS and CDR2 YFSETQ come from the germline V gene. The CDR3 region is CASSLALAGETQYF. The CDR3 coding sequence is TGCGCCAGCAGCTTGGCCTTGGCGGGGGAGACCCAGTACTTC.

This chain connects TRBV5-1 to TRBJ1-4, with D possibly being TRBD1 (5 bases). V was cut by 0 bases and J by 5 bases, with 14 bases left in between. The CDR3 totals 16 residues. CDR1 and CDR2 from the germline V gene are SGHRS and YFSETQ. The CDR3 loop reads CASSLAQTGINEKLFF. In DNA form, the CDR3 reads TGCGCCAGCAGCTTGGCTCAAACAGGAATCAATGAAAAACTGTTTTTT.

J is TRBJ1-4 and V is TRBV30; 7 bases are shared with TRBD1. With V trimmed by 5 bases and J by 10 bases, 10 bases remained unmatched. Germline lookup yields CDR1 GTSNPN and CDR2 SVGIG (reference sequence). This CDR3 comprises 13 residues. As DNA, the CDR3 is TGTGCCTGGGCGTTCCCGACAGGGCGAAAACTGTTTTTT. This translates into CAWAFPTGRKLFF.

The V and J genes are TRBV27 and TRBJ1-6; tentatively, D is TRBD1 (6 bases). The CDR3 consists of 14 residues. Germline V gene lookup returns CDR1 MNHEY and CDR2 SMNVEV (reference sequence). V was pared by 3 bases and J by 10 bases, with 13 bases between. The CDR3 DNA reads TGTGCCAGCAGTTTTCAGGGGAGTATGTCACCCCTCCACTTT. This gives the protein CASSFQGSMSPLHF.

A few counts support this clone. The CDR3 coding sequence is TGTGCCAGCAGGGGACAAGTCTCTGGAAACACCATATATTTT. It is translated as CASRGQVSGNTIYF. The chain recombines TRBV6-1 with TRBJ1-3; tentatively, D is TRBD1 (6 bases). Looked up from germline, CDR1 is MNHNS and CDR2 is SASEGT. CDR3 size: 14 residues. V was shortened by 6 bases and J by 0 bases, with 9 bases between the two germline ends.

This rearrangement joins TRBV6-6 to TRBJ1-2, with D unresolved. The CDR3 totals 13 residues. In germline, CDR1 is MNHNY, CDR2 SVGAGI (reference sequence). The V and J ends lost 10 bases and 5 bases respectively, with 17 bases between them. The CDR3 is CAITGSSSYGYTF. CDR3 bases: TGTGCCATCACGGGTAGCTCGAGTTATGGCTACACCTTC.

The gene calls are TRBV6-4 and TRBJ2-2; D gene unclear. This CDR3 is 14 amino acids long. Trimming left V 2 bases short and J 9 bases short, with 13 bases between. Germline CDR1 reads MRHNA; CDR2 reads SNTAGT. Here the CDR3 reads CASSDPKQSRELFF. The CDR3 bases are TGTGCCAGCAGTGACCCTAAACAGAGCAGGGAGCTGTTTTTT.

The chain has TRBV27 and TRBJ1-2; perhaps TRBD1 as D (6 bases). Germline V gives CDR1 MNHEY, CDR2 SMNVEV (reference sequence). Deletions cut 5 bases from V and 7 bases from J, with 17 bases between. This CDR3 is 14 amino acids long. For the CDR3, the DNA is TGTGCCAGCAGTCCCAGGGGAGTTTGGAGTGGCTACACCTTC. Translated, it gives CASSPRGVWSGYTF.

This chain joins TRBV5-1 and TRBJ1-1, with no clear D. The germline gives CDR1 SGHRS, CDR2 YFSETQ. The CDR3 spans 13 residues. Between the trimmed V and J ends, which lost 5 bases and 0 bases, there was a span of 8 bases. The DNA for the CDR3 is TGCGCCAGCAGGGCCCTCATGAACACTGAAGCTTTCTTT. Its translation: CASRALMNTEAFF.

This clone occurred a few times. V usage is TRBV4-1 and J usage is TRBJ1-4; D remains ambiguous. The CDR3 is 14 residues long. CDR1 and CDR2 (germline): MGHRA, YSYEKL. Between the trimmed V and J ends, which lost 5 bases and 7 bases, there was a span of 14 bases. The CDR3: CASSYRESGEKLFF. DNA for the CDR3: TGCGCCAGCAGCTACCGGGAGTCGGGTGAAAAACTGTTTTTT.

The chain carries TRBV2 and TRBJ2-1; weak D call: TRBD2 (5 bases). This CDR3 region has 14 residues. Germline V gene lookup returns CDR1 SNHLY and CDR2 FYNNEI. V lost 1 base and J 9 bases, leaving 13 bases between the germline ends. The CDR3 bases are TGTGCCAGCAGTGAAGGGAATAGCGTTAGTGAGCAGTTCTTC. Amino acids: CASSEGNSVSEQFF.